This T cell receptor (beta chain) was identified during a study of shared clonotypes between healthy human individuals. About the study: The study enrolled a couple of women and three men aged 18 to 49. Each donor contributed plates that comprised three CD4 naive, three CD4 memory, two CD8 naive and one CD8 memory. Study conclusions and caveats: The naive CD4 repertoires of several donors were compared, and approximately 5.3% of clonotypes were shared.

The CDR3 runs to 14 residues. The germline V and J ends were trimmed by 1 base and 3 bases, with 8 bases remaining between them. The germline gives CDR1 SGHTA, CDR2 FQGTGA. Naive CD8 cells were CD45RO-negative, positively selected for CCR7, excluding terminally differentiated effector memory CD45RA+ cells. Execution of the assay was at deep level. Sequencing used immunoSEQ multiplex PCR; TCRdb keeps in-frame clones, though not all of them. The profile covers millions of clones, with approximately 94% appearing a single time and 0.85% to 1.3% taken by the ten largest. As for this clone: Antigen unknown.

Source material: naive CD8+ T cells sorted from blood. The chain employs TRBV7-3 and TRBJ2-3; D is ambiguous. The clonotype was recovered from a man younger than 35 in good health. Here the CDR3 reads CASSLIAQTDTQYF. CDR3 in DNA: TGTGCCAGCAGCTTAATAGCCCAGACAGATACGCAGTATTTT.